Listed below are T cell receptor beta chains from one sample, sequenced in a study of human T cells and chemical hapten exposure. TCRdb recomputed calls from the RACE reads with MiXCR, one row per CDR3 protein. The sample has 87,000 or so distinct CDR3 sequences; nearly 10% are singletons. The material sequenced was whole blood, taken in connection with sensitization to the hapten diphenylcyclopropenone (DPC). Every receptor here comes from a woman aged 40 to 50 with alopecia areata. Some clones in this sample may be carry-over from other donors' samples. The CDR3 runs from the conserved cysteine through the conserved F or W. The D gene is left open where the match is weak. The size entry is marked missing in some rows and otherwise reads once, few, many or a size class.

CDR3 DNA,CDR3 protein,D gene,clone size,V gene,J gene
TGTGCCAGTCGCCCAGAATTCGTGAACACTGAAGCTTTCTTT,CASRPEFVNTEAFF,.,few,TRBV7-9,TRBJ1-1
TGTGCCAGCAGCACAAGACTAGCGGGGGCGGAGACCCAGTACTTC,CASSTRLAGAETQYF,TRBD2,many,TRBV5-4,TRBJ2-5
TGTGCCAGCAGTTCGGAGGAGCGGGGGCGTTCCTTTGAGCAGTTCTTC,CASSSEERGRSFEQFF,TRBD2,.,TRBV12-3/TRBV12-4,TRBJ2-1
TGCAGCGTGACTCAGGGGAGCACAGATACGCAGTATTTT,CSVTQGSTDTQYF,.,few,TRBV29-1,TRBJ2-3
TGTGCCAGCAGCTTGGACAGGCCACGGGATACGCAGTATTTT,CASSLDRPRDTQYF,TRBD1,few,TRBV7-2,TRBJ2-3
TGTGCCAGCAGCTTATATACGGCGAACTATGGCTACACCTTC,CASSLYTANYGYTF,.,many,TRBV7-2,TRBJ1-2
TGTGCCAGCAGCGAGTTCCGGACAGGGGGGCAAGGCTACACCTTC,CASSEFRTGGQGYTF,TRBD1,few,TRBV28,TRBJ1-2
TGCGCCAGCAGCCACGGGGCGAGTAGTGCCAATGAGCAGTTCTTC,CASSHGASSANEQFF,.,.,TRBV4-3,TRBJ2-1
TGTGCCAGCAGCCGAAATCCGGGACAGGGGACGGAGACCCAGTACTTC,CASSRNPGQGTETQYF,TRBD1,few,TRBV6-2/TRBV6-3,TRBJ2-5
TGTGCCAGCAGCCAAGTCGCGGCTAGCGTAGATACGCAGTATTTT,CASSQVAASVDTQYF,.,many,TRBV4-2,TRBJ2-3
TGTGCCAGCAGCTCCAGGGGTAGCTCCTACAATGAGCAGTTCTTC,CASSSRGSSYNEQFF,.,many,TRBV7-9,TRBJ2-1
TGCAGTGCTAGAGGGGGGAGAGGAGTGAACACTGAAGCTTTCTTT,CSARGGRGVNTEAFF,.,many,TRBV20-1,TRBJ1-1
TGTGCCAGCAGTTCCGCTTACAGGGACTATGGCTACACCTTC,CASSSAYRDYGYTF,.,.,TRBV12-3/TRBV12-4,TRBJ1-2
TGTGCCATCAGTGTTTGGGACAGGGGGTTTTACGAGCAGTACTTC,CAISVWDRGFYEQYF,TRBD1,.,TRBV10-3,TRBJ2-7
TGTGCCATCAGTGAGTTGCTAGCCTACGAGCAGTACTTC,CAISELLAYEQYF,.,.,TRBV10-3,TRBJ2-7
TGCGCCAGCAGCCAAGGGATCTCACATGAGATTAACGAGCAGTACTTC,CASSQGISHEINEQYF,.,.,TRBV4-1,TRBJ2-7
TGTGCCAGCAGTTTCGGTGGGGGCGGCCACACCTTC,CASSFGGGGHTF,.,.,TRBV12-3/TRBV12-4,TRBJ1-2
TGTGCCAGCAGCACAAGGACAGGGAGGGCCACTGAAGCTTTCTTT,CASSTRTGRATEAFF,TRBD1,.,TRBV7-9,TRBJ1-1
TGTGCCAGCAGCGCTTACACAGATACGCAGTATTTT,CASSAYTDTQYF,.,many,TRBV25-1,TRBJ2-3
TGTGCCAGCCGGACGGGGACCACAGATACGCAGTATTTT,CASRTGTTDTQYF,.,few,TRBV2,TRBJ2-3
TGCGCCAGCAGTCTTCCGACCGAACCCAAGGGAGCCCAGCATTTT,CASSLPTEPKGAQHF,.,many,TRBV23-1,TRBJ1-5
TGTGCCAGCTCTGACCGTAACCGGGACAGAAAAAACATTCAGTACTTC,CASSDRNRDRKNIQYF,TRBD1,few,TRBV18,TRBJ2-4
TGTGCCAGCAGTTTAACGGGGGGGCCGGGCTATGGCTACACCTTC,CASSLTGGPGYGYTF,.,many,TRBV27,TRBJ1-2
TGTGCCAGCAGCTCGCCTAAGTACGCGAATGAGCAGTTCTTC,CASSSPKYANEQFF,.,.,TRBV7-9,TRBJ2-1
TGTGCCAGCAGCGTGGAACCGGGACAGGCAGGTTTCGCTGAAGCTTTCTTT,CASSVEPGQAGFAEAFF,TRBD1,.,TRBV9,TRBJ1-1
TGTGCCAGCAGCAGGCTAGCGACCTACAATGAGCAGTTCTTC,CASSRLATYNEQFF,.,many,TRBV11-1,TRBJ2-1